The entry below gives a single T cell receptor (beta chain) sequence along with its context. These data are taken from a study of blood T cell repertoires in COVID-19. Study-level information: Samples taken during acute and convalescent COVID-19 were collected in the United States, Italy and Spain. PBMCs, B-cell-depleted T cells, or T cells were the source of the cDNA or gDNA that made up the material.

Original analysis: How many nucleated cells were present was estimated from reference gene primer amplification. The data were produced by immunoSEQ multiplex PCR, yet TCRdb's version contains in-frame clones alone and is incomplete. Clonal size and the V and J genes are those of that table, whereas D and trimming came from the DNA. The table lists about 190,000 clones, roughly 80% of them singletons. Sequencing used peripheral blood. The TCR was taken from a woman in her fifties or sixties with acute or convalescent COVID-19.

The CDR3 DNA reads as TGTGCCAGTAGTCCTCCTGACAGGCCGAACACTGAAGCTTTCTTT. Protein sequence: CASSPPDRPNTEAFF. The chain uses TRBV19 and TRBJ1-1; a possible D gene is TRBD1 (6 bases). This CDR3 spans 15 amino acids. Trimming removed 5 bases at V and 1 base at J, with 14 bases between. Germline CDR1 LNHDA, CDR2 SQIVND (reference sequence).